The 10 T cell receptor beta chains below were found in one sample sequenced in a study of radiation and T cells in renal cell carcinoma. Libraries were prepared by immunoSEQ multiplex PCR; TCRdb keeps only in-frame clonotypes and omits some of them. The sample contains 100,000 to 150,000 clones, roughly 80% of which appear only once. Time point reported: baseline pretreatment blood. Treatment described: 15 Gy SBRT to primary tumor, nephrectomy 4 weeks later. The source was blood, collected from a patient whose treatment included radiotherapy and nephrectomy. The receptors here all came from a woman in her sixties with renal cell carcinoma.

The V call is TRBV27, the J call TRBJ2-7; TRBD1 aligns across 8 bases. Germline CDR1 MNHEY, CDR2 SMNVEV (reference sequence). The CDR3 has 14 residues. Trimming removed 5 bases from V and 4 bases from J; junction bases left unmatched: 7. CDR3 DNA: TGTGCCAGCAGTCTGGACAGGGTTAAGTACGAGCAGTACTTC. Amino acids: CASSLDRVKYEQYF.

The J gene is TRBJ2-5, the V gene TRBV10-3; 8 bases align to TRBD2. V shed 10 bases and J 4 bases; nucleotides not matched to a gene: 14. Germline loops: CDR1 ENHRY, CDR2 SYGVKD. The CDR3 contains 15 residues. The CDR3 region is CATQRTGGALETQYF. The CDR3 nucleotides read TGTGCCACCCAGAGAACGGGAGGGGCTTTAGAGACCCAGTACTTC.

CDR3 sequence: CASSEEGRYFDTQYF. The CDR3 DNA reads as TGTGCCAGCAGTGAAGAAGGTCGGTACTTTGATACGCAGTATTTT. The V and J genes are TRBV6-1 and TRBJ2-3; D gene unclear. Germline V gene lookup returns CDR1 MNHNS and CDR2 SASEGT. This CDR3 contains 15 residues. The germline V and J ends were trimmed by 1 base and 6 bases, with 14 bases remaining between them.

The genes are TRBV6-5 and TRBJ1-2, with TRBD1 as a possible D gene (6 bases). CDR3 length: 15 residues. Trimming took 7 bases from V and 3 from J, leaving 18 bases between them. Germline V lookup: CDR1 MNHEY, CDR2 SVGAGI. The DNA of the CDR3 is TGTGCCAGCACCTCCTGGGGGGGCGGTGACTATGGCTACACCTTC. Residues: CASTSWGGGDYGYTF.

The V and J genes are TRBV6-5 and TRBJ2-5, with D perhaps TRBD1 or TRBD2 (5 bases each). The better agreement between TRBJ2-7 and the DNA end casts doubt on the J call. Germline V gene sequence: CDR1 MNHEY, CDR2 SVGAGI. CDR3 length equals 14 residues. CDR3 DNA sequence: TGTGCCAGCACCCTGACTTTGAGGGGAAACGAGCAGTACTTC. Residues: CASTLTLRGNEQYF.

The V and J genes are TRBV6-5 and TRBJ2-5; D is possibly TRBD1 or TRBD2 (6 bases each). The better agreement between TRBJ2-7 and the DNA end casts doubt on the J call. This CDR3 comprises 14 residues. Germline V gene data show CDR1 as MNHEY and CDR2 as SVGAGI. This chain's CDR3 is CASSSGANSYEQYF. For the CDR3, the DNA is TGTGCCAGCAGTTCGGGGGCGAACTCCTACGAGCAGTACTTC.

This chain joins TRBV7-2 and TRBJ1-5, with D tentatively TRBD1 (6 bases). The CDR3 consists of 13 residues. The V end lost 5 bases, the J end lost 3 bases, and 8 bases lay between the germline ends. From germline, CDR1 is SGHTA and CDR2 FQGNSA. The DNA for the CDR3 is TGTGCCAGCAGCCGACAGGACAATCAGCCCCAGCATTTT. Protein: CASSRQDNQPQHF.

This CDR3 is CATSRERWGGELFF. For the CDR3, the DNA is TGTGCCACCAGCAGAGAGCGTTGGGGCGGGGAGCTGTTTTTT. The chain uses TRBV15 and TRBJ2-2; D ambiguous. The CDR3 spans 14 residues. Germline CDR1 is LNHNV and CDR2 is YYDKDF (reference sequence). V lost 0 bases and J lost 7, with 9 bases in between.

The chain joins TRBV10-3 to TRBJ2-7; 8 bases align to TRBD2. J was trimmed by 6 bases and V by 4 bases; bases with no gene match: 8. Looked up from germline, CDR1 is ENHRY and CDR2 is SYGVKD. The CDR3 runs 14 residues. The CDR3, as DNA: TGTGCCATCAGTGGAACCCGGGGGGGCGGCGAGCAGTACTTC. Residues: CAISGTRGGGEQYF.

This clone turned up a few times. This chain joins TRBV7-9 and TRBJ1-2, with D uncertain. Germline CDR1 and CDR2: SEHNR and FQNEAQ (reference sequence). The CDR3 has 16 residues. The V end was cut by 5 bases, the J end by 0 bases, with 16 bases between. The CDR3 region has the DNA TGTGCCAGCAGCCCGACCTTGGGTCCCGCTAACTATGGCTACACCTTC. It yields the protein CASSPTLGPANYGYTF.